This is a list of T cell receptor beta chains from one sample in a study of blood T cell repertoires in COVID-19. Method: immunoSEQ multiplex PCR; TCRdb's copy keeps in-frame clones and lacks some. This repertoire shows over 50,000 clones, 86% found once; its top ten account for 10% to 15%. The specimen was peripheral blood. The receptor source for this set is a man between 65 and 80 years old with active COVID-19. Each CDR3 is given with its conserved first and last residue. The D gene is left open where the match is weak. Not all rows give a size; the values are once, few, many and, for expanded clones, a class.

TRBV14	once	TRBJ1-1	TRBD1	CASSHLGQGYTEAFF	TGTGCCAGCAGCCATCTTGGACAGGGGTACACTGAAGCTTTCTTT
TRBV11-3	NA	TRBJ2-3	TRBD1	CASSPGQGTNTQYF	TGTGCCAGCAGCCCGGGACAGGGGACAAATACGCAGTATTTT
TRBV25-1	NA	TRBJ2-7	TRBD2	CASAPPRLAGSYEQYF	TGTGCCAGCGCCCCTCCCCGACTAGCGGGCTCCTACGAGCAGTACTTC
TRBV5-1	NA	TRBJ2-5	TRBD1	CASSSGTGGETQYF	TGCGCCAGCAGCTCTGGGACAGGAGGGGAGACCCAGTACTTC
TRBV5-1	few	TRBJ2-7	TRBD2	CASSPDPGLAGGGQYF	TGCGCCAGCAGCCCCGACCCGGGACTAGCGGGGGGAGGGCAGTACTTC
TRBV5-6	NA	TRBJ1-5	TRBD1	CASSSDRGLGQPQHF	TGTGCCAGCAGCTCGGACAGGGGGCTGGGTCAGCCCCAGCATTTT
TRBV6-6	NA	TRBJ1-1	NA	CASSYNGGNTEAFF	TGTGCCAGCAGTTATAACGGGGGGAACACTGAAGCTTTCTTT
TRBV19	NA	TRBJ1-5	NA	CASSTDTIQPQHF	TGTGCCAGTAGCACAGATACGATTCAGCCCCAGCATTTT
TRBV11-2	NA	TRBJ2-1	NA	CASSFSLNEQFF	TGTGCCAGCAGCTTCAGTTTGAATGAGCAGTTCTTC
TRBV24-1	NA	TRBJ1-2	NA	CATSELGQASGYTF	TGTGCCACCAGTGAGCTGGGACAAGCTAGTGGCTACACCTTC
TRBV7-9	NA	TRBJ2-7	NA	CASSLAGFTEGDEQYF	TGTGCCAGCAGCTTAGCAGGATTCACAGAGGGGGACGAGCAGTACTTC
TRBV6-5	NA	TRBJ2-1	TRBD2	CASSYVLAENEQFF	TGTGCCAGCAGTTACGTGCTAGCGGAAAATGAGCAGTTCTTC
TRBV5-4	NA	TRBJ2-4	NA	CASSYNTVRGSSAKNIQYF	TGTGCCAGCAGTTATAATACGGTGAGGGGGTCCTCAGCCAAAAACATTCAGTACTTC
TRBV5-6	few	TRBJ1-6	NA	CASQLEGVFGSPLHF	TGTGCCAGCCAGCTTGAGGGGGTCTTTGGTTCACCCCTCCACTTT
TRBV2	NA	TRBJ2-5	TRBD2	CASSETSGGETQYF	TGTGCCAGCAGTGAAACTAGCGGGGGGGAGACCCAGTACTTC
TRBV2	NA	TRBJ2-1	TRBD1	CASRGTGSNEQFF	TGTGCCAGCAGGGGGACAGGGAGTAATGAGCAGTTCTTC
TRBV2	NA	TRBJ2-1	NA	CASSVTRGGSYNEQFF	TGTGCCAGCAGTGTAACGAGGGGGGGCTCCTACAATGAGCAGTTCTTC
TRBV2	NA	TRBJ2-3	TRBD2	CASSEIPAGGDTQYF	TGTGCCAGCAGTGAAATCCCAGCGGGAGGGGATACGCAGTATTTT
TRBV10-3	few	TRBJ1-1	NA	CAISENGGTTEAFF	TGTGCCATCAGTGAGAATGGGGGGACCACTGAAGCTTTCTTT
TRBV19	NA	TRBJ2-4	NA	CASSIGVAKNIQYF	TGTGCCAGTAGTATAGGAGTAGCCAAAAACATTCAGTACTTC
TRBV20-1	NA	TRBJ1-1	NA	CSASRQRMNTEAFF	TGCAGTGCTAGTAGACAGAGAATGAACACTGAAGCTTTCTTT
TRBV9	NA	TRBJ1-1	NA	CASSVVGGNTEAFF	TGTGCCAGCAGCGTAGTGGGGGGGAACACTGAAGCTTTCTTT
TRBV7-2	NA	TRBJ1-2	NA	CATYTLANYGYTF	TGTGCCACTTACACCCTAGCTAACTATGGCTACACCTTC
TRBV30	NA	TRBJ1-5	TRBD1	CAWSRGQGANQPQHF	TGTGCCTGGAGTAGGGGGCAGGGGGCAAATCAGCCCCAGCATTTT
TRBV5-1	NA	TRBJ2-7	NA	CASSLRTAVSYEQYF	TGCGCCAGCAGCTTGAGGACTGCTGTCTCCTACGAGCAGTACTTC
TRBV5-1	NA	TRBJ1-4	NA	CASSLVGPGAINEKLFF	TGCGCCAGCAGCTTGGTGGGGCCAGGGGCGATTAATGAAAAACTGTTTTTT
TRBV7-2	NA	TRBJ1-1	NA	CASSSPRTVYEAFF	TGTGCCAGCAGCTCCCCTCGGACAGTGTATGAAGCTTTCTTT
TRBV4-1	NA	TRBJ2-2	TRBD2	CASSTEDTSGGLNTGELFF	TGCGCCAGCAGCACAGAGGACACTAGCGGGGGCCTGAACACCGGGGAGCTGTTTTTT
TRBV6-4	once	TRBJ1-1	NA	CASRGSGDLVAFF	TGTGCCAGCAGGGGGTCAGGGGACCTGGTGGCTTTCTTT
TRBV6-2/TRBV6-3	NA	TRBJ1-5	NA	CASSREPRFNQPQHF	TGTGCCAGCAGTAGAGAACCGAGGTTCAATCAGCCCCAGCATTTT
TRBV5-1	once	TRBJ1-1	NA	CASSLASTNTEAFF	TGCGCCAGCAGCTTGGCCTCTACGAACACTGAAGCTTTCTTT
TRBV10-3	once	TRBJ1-2	TRBD1	CAISQGAIGYTF	TGTGCCATCAGCCAGGGGGCGATTGGCTACACCTTC
TRBV18	NA	TRBJ1-3	NA	CASSPVGPSSGNTIYF	TGTGCCAGCTCACCCGTGGGGCCAAGCTCTGGAAACACCATATATTTT
TRBV5-1	once	TRBJ1-2	NA	CASSARPGGRSSAGYGYTF	TGCGCCAGCAGCGCTAGACCTGGGGGACGCTCCTCAGCGGGCTATGGCTACACCTTC
TRBV5-6	NA	TRBJ2-7	TRBD1	CASSLSTGVSYEQYF	TGTGCCAGCAGCTTATCGACAGGGGTTTCCTACGAGCAGTACTTC
TRBV5-5	NA	TRBJ2-2	TRBD2	CASRIAGNTGELFF	TGTGCCAGCAGGATAGCGGGGAACACCGGGGAGCTGTTTTTT